The next 22 T cell receptor beta chains were all read from a single sample in a study of blood T cell repertoires in COVID-19 (dated by TCRdb to the early 2020s). Libraries were prepared through the immunoSEQ multiplex PCR assay. Held by TCRdb, this immuneACCESS table contains in-frame sequences only and omits some clones. Under half of the omission traces to an unresolved V gene where checked; the cause of the rest is unknown. In this sample the table shows hundreds of thousands of clones, 80% to 90% of which occur a single time. The ten largest account for roughly 1.2% of the sample. Sequencing used peripheral blood. These receptors all stem from a man aged 35 to 55 with acute or convalescent COVID-19.

The rearrangement links TRBV7-2 to TRBJ2-7; 9 bases are a match to TRBD2. The CDR3 spans 15 residues. V was clipped by 4 bases and J by 3 bases; unmatched bases: 7. Germline V gene sequence: CDR1 SGHTA, CDR2 FQGNSA. Here the CDR3 reads CASSSLAGAYYEQYF. In nucleotides, the CDR3 is TGTGCCAGCAGCTCCTTAGCGGGGGCCTACTACGAGCAGTACTTC.

The V call is TRBV6-5, the J call TRBJ2-1, with 10 positions matching TRBD1. The CDR3 is 15 amino acids. The J segment lost 6 bases and the V segment lost 2 bases, leaving 4 bases of the junction unmatched. CDR1 and CDR2 from the germline V gene are MNHEY and SVGAGI. The CDR3 is CASSYGTGDANEQFF. In DNA, the CDR3 is TGTGCCAGCAGTTACGGGACAGGGGATGCCAATGAGCAGTTCTTC.

The chain couples TRBV24-1 to TRBJ1-4; 7 positions agree with TRBD1. V was pared by 6 bases and J by 10 bases, with 7 bases of the junction left unmatched. Germline CDR1 and CDR2: KGHDR and SFDVKD. The CDR3 extends over 13 amino acids. The CDR3 DNA reads as TGTGCCACCAGTCGGGGGACAGAGGGAAAACTGTTTTTT. Protein product: CATSRGTEGKLFF.

This rearrangement joins TRBV27 to TRBJ1-1; D unresolved. The CDR3 length is 13 residues. The V gene lost 5 bases and the J gene lost 8 bases, with 15 bases spanning the gap. The V gene's germline CDR1 is MNHEY and CDR2 SMNVEV (reference sequence). CDR3 in DNA: TGTGCCAGCAGTCCCCTACACAGTCTCGAAGCTTTCTTT. Protein: CASSPLHSLEAFF.

The V and J genes are TRBV5-1 and TRBJ2-1; possible D gene TRBD2, 6 bases. CDR1 and CDR2 from the germline V gene are SGHRS and YFSETQ. CDR3 length: 16 amino acids. V shed 5 bases and J shed 0 bases, with 15 bases lying between them. DNA of the CDR3: TGCGCCAGCAGTTACGCTAGCGCGAGCTCCTACAATGAGCAGTTCTTC. The encoded protein is CASSYASASSYNEQFF. Variable domain in full (rest from reference TRBV5-1 and TRBJ2-1): KAGVTQTPRYLIKTRGQQVTLSCSPISGHRSVSWYQQTPGQGLQFLFEYFSETQRNKGNFPGRFSGRQFSNSRSEMNVSTLELGDSALYLCASSYASASSYNEQFFGPGTRLTVL.

The chain joins TRBV5-6 to TRBJ2-3, with D perhaps matching TRBD1 (5 bases). This CDR3 comprises 15 residues. The germline CDR1 and CDR2 sequences are SGHDT and YYEEEE. The ends were cut back, 4 bases at V and 8 bases at J, with 20 bases in the middle. The CDR3 DNA reads TGTGCCAGCAGCCTAAACGGCAGGGTTCACGGTACGCAGTATTTT. As protein: CASSLNGRVHGTQYF.

V usage is TRBV3-1 (or the pseudogene TRBV3-2) and J usage is TRBJ2-7; 10 bases align to TRBD2. Germline trimming cut 5 bases from V and 4 bases from J; bases unmatched to any gene: 2. CDR1 is LGHDT, CDR2 YNNKEL, per germline (reference sequence). CDR3 length: 13 residues. CDR3 nucleotide sequence: TGTGCCAGCAGCTGGACTAGCGGTTACGAGCAGTACTTC. It translates to CASSWTSGYEQYF.

The rearrangement links TRBV28 to TRBJ1-4, with D unresolved. V was pared by 5 bases and J by 0 bases, with 13 bases between. Germline V gene data show CDR1 as MDHEN and CDR2 as SYDVKM. This CDR3 has 16 amino acids. CDR3 sequence reads: CASSHLTESTNEKLFF. Here the CDR3 DNA reads TGTGCCAGCAGTCATCTCACAGAGTCAACTAATGAAAAACTGTTTTTT.

The chain couples TRBV5-1 to TRBJ2-5; TRBD2 matches 13 bases. With V trimmed by 1 base and J by 1 base, 10 bases remained unmatched. The germline V gene has CDR1 SGHRS and CDR2 YFSETQ. The CDR3 is made up of 19 amino acids. The CDR3 DNA follows: TGCGCCAGCAGCTTGAGGGGTTCCGGGACTAGCGGGATCCAAGAGACCCAGTACTTC. It encodes CASSLRGSGTSGIQETQYF.

This chain uses TRBV28 with TRBJ2-1; 12 nucleotides line up with TRBD2. The CDR3 runs to 19 residues. Germline V gives CDR1 MDHEN, CDR2 SYDVKM. J lost 0 bases, V lost 6 bases, and 12 bases had no gene match. The CDR3 DNA is TGTGCCAGCAGGCCATTAGGGACTAGCGGGTTGAGCTCCTACAATGAGCAGTTCTTC. Encoded protein: CASRPLGTSGLSSYNEQFF.

The rearrangement joins TRBV30 to TRBJ1-3; the D is unclear. Germline CDR1 GTSNPN, CDR2 SVGIG (reference sequence). This CDR3 has 13 residues. V lost 0 bases and J 7 bases, leaving 10 bases between the germline ends. The CDR3 loop is CAWSVGYGNTIYF. The CDR3 DNA reads TGTGCCTGGAGTGTTGGCTACGGGAACACCATATATTTT.

The V gene is TRBV5-6, the J gene TRBJ2-2; perhaps TRBD2 as D (5 bases). The V end lost 4 bases, the J end lost 6 bases, and 16 bases lay between the germline ends. The CDR3 contains 15 residues. Per germline, CDR1 SGHDT and CDR2 YYEEEE. The CDR3 sequence is CASSPGVGEAGELFF. The CDR3 DNA follows: TGTGCCAGCAGCCCCGGTGTGGGAGAGGCCGGGGAGCTGTTTTTT.

This chain joins TRBV5-6 and TRBJ1-5, with D maybe TRBD1 (5 bases). V was pared by 4 bases and J by 6 bases, with 11 bases between. Germline-derived CDR1 and CDR2 are SGHDT and YYEEEE. This CDR3 comprises 13 residues. The CDR3 nucleotides are TGTGCCAGCAGCCGGGCGGGGGTTCAGCCCCAGCATTTT. Protein sequence: CASSRAGVQPQHF.

This clone has more than one count but fewer than ten. The chain uses TRBV2 and TRBJ1-2; possibly TRBD1 for D (5 bases). Germline CDR1 is SNHLY and CDR2 is FYNNEI. Trimming cost V 3 bases and J 4 bases, with 12 bases left between them. The CDR3 spans 14 residues. CDR3 bases: TGTGCCAGCAGTGACGGGGGAACTATCTATGGCTACACCTTC. Translation gives CASSDGGTIYGYTF.

The chain is built from TRBV7-9 and TRBJ2-1; TRBD2 agrees at 10 bases. V lost 1 base and J lost 7; bases outside the gene matches: 7. The length of the CDR3 is 16 residues. Germline CDR1 reads SEHNR; CDR2 reads FQNEAQ (reference sequence). The CDR3 protein is CASSLEAGGPRNEQFF. CDR3 coding DNA: TGTGCCAGCAGCTTAGAAGCGGGGGGGCCTCGGAATGAGCAGTTCTTC.

The chain has TRBV7-9 and TRBJ2-7; no reliable D call. The CDR3 is 13 amino acids. Deletions cut 5 bases from V and 1 base from J, with 9 bases between. The germline CDR1 and CDR2 sequences are SEHNR and FQNEAQ (reference sequence). DNA for the CDR3: TGTGCCAGCAGCCCGTACTCGTCCTACGAGCAGTACTTC. This translates into CASSPYSSYEQYF.

This sequence joins TRBV6-5 and TRBJ1-1; 8 positions match TRBD1. Trimming removed 2 bases from V and 6 bases from J; junction bases left unmatched: 5. This CDR3 has 14 amino acids. Germline V gene lookup returns CDR1 MNHEY and CDR2 SVGAGI. The CDR3 region has the DNA TGTGCCAGCAGTTACGGACAGGGATCGCCTGAAGCTTTCTTT. This sequence encodes CASSYGQGSPEAFF.

The CDR3 DNA sequence: TGTGCCACAAGCGGGCTCGTCGGGTACGAGCAGTACTTC. It translates to CATSGLVGYEQYF. The chain uses TRBV2 and TRBJ2-7, with D perhaps TRBD2 (6 bases). Germline V gene lookup returns CDR1 SNHLY and CDR2 FYNNEI. The CDR3 consists of 13 residues. Trimming removed 10 bases from V and 4 bases from J, with 17 bases in between.

The chain recombines TRBV5-6 with TRBJ1-2; 9 nucleotides line up with TRBD1. From germline, CDR1 is SGHDT and CDR2 YYEEEE. J gave up 0 bases and V 5 bases, and 5 bases lay outside the gene matches. The CDR3 runs 15 residues. The CDR3 DNA reads TGTGCCAGCAGGGGAACAGGGGGCGCTAACTATGGCTACACCTTC. This translates into CASRGTGGANYGYTF.

The rearrangement uses TRBV6-2 or TRBV6-3 and TRBJ1-1, with 8 nucleotides matching TRBD1. Germline-derived CDR1 and CDR2 are MNHEY and SVGEGT. The CDR3 spans 19 residues. With 2 bases clipped from V and 0 bases from J, the junction kept 14 bases outside the gene matches. The CDR3 loop is CASSYPSGQGTIMNTEAFF. The CDR3 DNA sequence: TGTGCCAGCAGTTACCCCTCCGGACAGGGAACGATAATGAACACTGAAGCTTTCTTT.

V and J are TRBV5-1 and TRBJ1-1; 7 nucleotides align to TRBD1. CDR3 length equals 14 residues. Trimming removed 4 bases from V and 3 bases from J; junction bases left unmatched: 6. Germline V gene data show CDR1 as SGHRS and CDR2 as YFSETQ. The CDR3 region has the DNA TGCGCCAGCAGCGCACAGGGGCCCGACACTGAAGCTTTCTTT. Translating it yields CASSAQGPDTEAFF.

The rearrangement links TRBV19 to TRBJ1-2; 8 bases line up with TRBD1. CDR3 length: 15 amino acids. After removal of 3 bases from V and 1 base from J, the junction contained 4 bases not matched to a gene. The germline CDR1 and CDR2 sequences are LNHDA and SQIVND (reference sequence). CDR3 coding DNA: TGTGCCAGTAGTATCAGACAGGGGAGTAACTATGGCTACACCTTC. Its translation: CASSIRQGSNYGYTF.